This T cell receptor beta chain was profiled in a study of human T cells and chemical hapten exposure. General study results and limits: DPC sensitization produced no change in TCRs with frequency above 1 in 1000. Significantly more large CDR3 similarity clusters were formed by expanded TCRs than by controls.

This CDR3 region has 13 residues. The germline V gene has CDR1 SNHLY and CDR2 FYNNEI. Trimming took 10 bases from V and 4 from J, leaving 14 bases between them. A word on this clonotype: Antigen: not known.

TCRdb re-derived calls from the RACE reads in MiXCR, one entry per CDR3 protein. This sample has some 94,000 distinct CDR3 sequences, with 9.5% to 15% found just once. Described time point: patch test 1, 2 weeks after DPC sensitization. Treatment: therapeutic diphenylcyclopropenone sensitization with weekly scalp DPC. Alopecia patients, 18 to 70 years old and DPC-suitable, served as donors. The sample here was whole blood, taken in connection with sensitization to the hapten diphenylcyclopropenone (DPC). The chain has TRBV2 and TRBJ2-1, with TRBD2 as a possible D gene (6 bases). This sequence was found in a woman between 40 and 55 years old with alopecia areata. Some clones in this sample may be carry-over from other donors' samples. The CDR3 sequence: CATAGLMYNEQFF. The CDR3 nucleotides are TGTGCCACCGCGGGACTGATGTACAATGAGCAGTTCTTC.